Sequencing of this TCR beta chain was carried out in a study of molecular identifiers for immune sequencing clone quantification. TCRdb used MiXCR to reprocess the PCR reads, holding one entry per CDR3 protein. The sample holds roughly 300,000 distinct CDR3 sequences, about a quarter seen once. This clonotype was seen many times. Its antigen is as yet unknown. Study observations and caveats: For highly expanded clones, sizes could be underestimated when identical TCR molecules share a barcode.

Germline V gene data show CDR1 as SEHNR and CDR2 as FQNEAQ (reference sequence). This CDR3 spans 15 amino acids. Germline trimming cut 5 bases from V and 0 bases from J; bases unmatched to any gene: 6. Input material: naive CD8+ T cells from blood, with Jurkat cell RNA spiked in. Indicated subset: FACS-sorted CD8+CD4-CCR7+CD45RA+ naive T cells. This clonotype originated in a human donor in good health. Some libraries in this study had Jurkat cell RNA spiked in. The rearrangement uses TRBV7-9 and TRBJ2-7, with 8 bases lining up with TRBD1. The CDR3 sequence: CASSSPGQASYEQYF. The CDR3 nucleotides read TGTGCCAGCAGCAGCCCGGGACAGGCCTCCTACGAGCAGTACTTC.